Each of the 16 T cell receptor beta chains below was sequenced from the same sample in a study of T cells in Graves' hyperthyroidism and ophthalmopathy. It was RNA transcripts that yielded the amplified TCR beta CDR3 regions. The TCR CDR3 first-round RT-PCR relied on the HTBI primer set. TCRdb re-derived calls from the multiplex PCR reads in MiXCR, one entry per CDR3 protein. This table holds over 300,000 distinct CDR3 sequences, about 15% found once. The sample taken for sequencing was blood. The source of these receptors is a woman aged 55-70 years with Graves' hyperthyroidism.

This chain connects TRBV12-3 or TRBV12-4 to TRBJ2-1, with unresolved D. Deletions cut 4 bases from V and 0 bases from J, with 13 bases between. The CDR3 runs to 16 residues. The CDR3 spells CASSSRYPGSYNEQFF. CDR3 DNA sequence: TGTGCCAGCAGTTCCAGATACCCAGGCTCCTACAATGAGCAGTTCTTC.

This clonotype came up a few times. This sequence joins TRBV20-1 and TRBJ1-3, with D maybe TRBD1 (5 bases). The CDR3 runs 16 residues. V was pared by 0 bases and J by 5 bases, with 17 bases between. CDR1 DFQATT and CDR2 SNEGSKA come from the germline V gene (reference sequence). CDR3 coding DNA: TGCAGTGCTAGAGACGGTAGGACAACGATTCGAAACACCATATATTTT. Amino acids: CSARDGRTTIRNTIYF.

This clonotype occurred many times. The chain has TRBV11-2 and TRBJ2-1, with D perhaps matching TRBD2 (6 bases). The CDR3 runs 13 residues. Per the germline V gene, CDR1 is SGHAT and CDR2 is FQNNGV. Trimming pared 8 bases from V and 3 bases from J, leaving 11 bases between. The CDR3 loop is CASRGAGYNEQFF. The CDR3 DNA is TGTGCCAGCCGCGGGGCAGGCTACAATGAGCAGTTCTTC. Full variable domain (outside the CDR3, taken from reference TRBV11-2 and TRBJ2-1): EAGVAQSPRYKIIEKRQSVAFWCNPISGHATLYWYQQILGQGPKLLIQFQNNGVVDDSQLPKDRFSAERLKGVDSTLKIQPAKLEDSAVYLCASRGAGYNEQFFGPGTRLTVL.

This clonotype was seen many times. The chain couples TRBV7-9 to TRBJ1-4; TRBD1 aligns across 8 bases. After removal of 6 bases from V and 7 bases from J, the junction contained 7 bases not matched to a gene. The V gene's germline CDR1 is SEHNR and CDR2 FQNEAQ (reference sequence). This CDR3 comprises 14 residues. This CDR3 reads CASRPTGVGEKLFF. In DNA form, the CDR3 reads TGTGCCAGCAGACCGACAGGGGTTGGTGAAAAACTGTTTTTT.

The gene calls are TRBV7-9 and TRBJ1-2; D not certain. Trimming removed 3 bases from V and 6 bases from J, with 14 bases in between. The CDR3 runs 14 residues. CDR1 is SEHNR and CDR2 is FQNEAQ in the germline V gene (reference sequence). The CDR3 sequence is CASSFPGGRDGYTF. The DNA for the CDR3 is TGTGCCAGCAGCTTCCCTGGAGGGCGGGATGGCTACACCTTC.

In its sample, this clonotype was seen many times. The CDR3 here is CASSLESGTGSLYEQYF. The CDR3 DNA sequence: TGTGCCAGCAGCTTGGAGAGTGGGACAGGGAGCCTTTACGAGCAGTACTTC. The rearrangement joins TRBV5-8 to TRBJ2-7; 9 bases map to TRBD1. Looked up from germline, CDR1 is SGHTS and CDR2 is YDEGEE. Unmatched junction bases numbered 11, after V lost 0 bases and J lost 4 bases. The CDR3 runs to 17 residues.

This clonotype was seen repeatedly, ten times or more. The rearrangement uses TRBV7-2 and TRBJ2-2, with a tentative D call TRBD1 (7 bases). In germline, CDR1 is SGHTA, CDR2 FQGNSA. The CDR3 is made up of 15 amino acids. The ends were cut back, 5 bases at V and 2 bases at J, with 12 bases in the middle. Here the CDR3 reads CASSRQGLNTGELFF. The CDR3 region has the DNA TGTGCCAGCAGCAGACAGGGACTTAACACCGGGGAGCTGTTTTTT.

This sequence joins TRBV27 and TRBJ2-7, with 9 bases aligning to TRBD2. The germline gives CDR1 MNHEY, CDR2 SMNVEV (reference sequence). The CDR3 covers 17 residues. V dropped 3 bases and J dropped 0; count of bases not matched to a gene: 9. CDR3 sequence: CASSFPGGRALSYEQYF. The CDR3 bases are TGTGCCAGCAGTTTTCCGGGCGGGAGGGCCCTCTCCTACGAGCAGTACTTC.

The CDR3 DNA reads TGTGCCACCAGTGAAGGGACAGGGGAAATTGCTAATGAAAAACTGTTTTTT. Residues: CATSEGTGEIANEKLFF. V gene TRBV24-1 combines with J gene TRBJ1-4, with 10 positions matching TRBD1. J gave up 3 bases and V 4 bases, and 7 bases lay outside the gene matches. CDR3 length: 17 amino acids. Germline assignment: CDR1 KGHDR and CDR2 SFDVKD.

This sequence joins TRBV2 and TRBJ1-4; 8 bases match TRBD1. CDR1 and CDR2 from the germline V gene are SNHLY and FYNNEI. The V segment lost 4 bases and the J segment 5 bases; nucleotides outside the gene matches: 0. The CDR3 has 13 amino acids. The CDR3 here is CASSGQGNEKLFF. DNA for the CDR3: TGTGCCAGCAGTGGACAGGGGAATGAAAAACTGTTTTTT.

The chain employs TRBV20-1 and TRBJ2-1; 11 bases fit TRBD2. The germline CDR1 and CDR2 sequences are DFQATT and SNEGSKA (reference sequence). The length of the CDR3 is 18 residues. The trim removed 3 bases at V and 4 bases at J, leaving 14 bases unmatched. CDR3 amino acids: CSARTSGTTEVSYNEQFF. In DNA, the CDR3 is TGCAGTGCTAGGACTAGCGGGACTACAGAGGTCTCTTACAATGAGCAGTTCTTC.

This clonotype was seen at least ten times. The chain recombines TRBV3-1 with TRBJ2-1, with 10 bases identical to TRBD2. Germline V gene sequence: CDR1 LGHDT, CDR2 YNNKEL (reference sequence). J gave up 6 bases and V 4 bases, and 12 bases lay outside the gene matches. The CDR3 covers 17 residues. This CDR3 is CASSPLPSGRGGNEQFF. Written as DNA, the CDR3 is TGTGCCAGCAGCCCCTTACCTAGCGGGAGAGGCGGCAATGAGCAGTTCTTC.

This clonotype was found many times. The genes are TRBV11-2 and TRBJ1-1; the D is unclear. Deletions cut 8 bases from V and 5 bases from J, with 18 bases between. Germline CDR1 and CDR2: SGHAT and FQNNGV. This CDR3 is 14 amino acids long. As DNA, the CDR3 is TGTGCCAGCGCTATCAGCGGAGGTGGGACTGAAGCTTTCTTT. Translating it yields CASAISGGGTEAFF.

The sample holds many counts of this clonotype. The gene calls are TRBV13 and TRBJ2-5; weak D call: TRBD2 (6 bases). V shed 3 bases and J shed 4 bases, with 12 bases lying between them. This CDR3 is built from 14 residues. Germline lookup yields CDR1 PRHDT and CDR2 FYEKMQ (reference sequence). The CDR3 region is CASSLAGSAETQYF. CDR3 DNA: TGTGCCAGCAGCTTGGCGGGATCGGCAGAGACCCAGTACTTC.

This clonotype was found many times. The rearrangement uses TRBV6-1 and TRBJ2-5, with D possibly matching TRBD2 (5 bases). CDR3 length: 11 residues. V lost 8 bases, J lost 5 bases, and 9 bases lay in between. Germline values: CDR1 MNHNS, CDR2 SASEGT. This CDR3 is CASSGKETQYF. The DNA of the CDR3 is TGTGCCAGCTCCGGGAAGGAGACCCAGTACTTC.

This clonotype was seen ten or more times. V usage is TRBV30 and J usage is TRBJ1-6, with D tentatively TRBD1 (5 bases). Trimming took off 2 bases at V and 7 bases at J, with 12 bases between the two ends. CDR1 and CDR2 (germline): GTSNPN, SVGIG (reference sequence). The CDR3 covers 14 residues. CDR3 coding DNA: TGTGCCTGGAGTCAACTGGGGGGGAATTCACCCCTCCACTTT. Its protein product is CAWSQLGGNSPLHF.